Listed below are T cell receptor beta chains from one sample, sequenced in a study of Graves' ophthalmopathy and Graves' hyperthyroidism. TCRdb re-called the multiplex PCR reads with MiXCR, one entry per CDR3 protein. The data show hundreds of thousands of distinct CDR3 sequences, with roughly 20% seen just once and roughly 6.9% held by the top ten. Input material: peripheral blood. These receptors were obtained from a young woman with stable Graves' hyperthyroidism. Some clones in this sample may be carry-over from other donors' samples. Both conserved end residues are trimmed from each CDR3. Each record gives: V gene, CDR3 protein.

v_call: TRBV28
cdr3_aa: ASSLNGRVSQPQH

v_call: TRBV5-1
cdr3_aa: ASKQETEAF

v_call: TRBV6-2/TRBV6-3
cdr3_aa: ASSYGAGSGRGEAF

v_call: TRBV5-1
cdr3_aa: ASSWTVGGNTIY

v_call: TRBV27
cdr3_aa: ASSLTGGSTYEQY

v_call: TRBV6-2/TRBV6-3
cdr3_aa: ASSYSKTGIHLAKNIKY

v_call: TRBV5-1
cdr3_aa: ASSSGTGSIEQY

v_call: TRBV28
cdr3_aa: ASSVDRRTYEQY

v_call: TRBV7-2
cdr3_aa: ASSLAGTSGMYEQY

v_call: TRBV11-2
cdr3_aa: ASRLRSPGGYEQY

v_call: TRBV19
cdr3_aa: ASRTYYGYT